This TCR beta chain was obtained from a study of cytomegalovirus exposure and HLA in healthy donors. General study results and limits: Previous analysis showed most TCR beta V segments were productive about 90% or about 30% of the time. It was likely that a cluster of highly shared sequence variants was a sequencing artifact.

With respect to this clone: What it binds is unknown.

The V and J ends lost 7 bases and 0 bases, in that order; junction bases with no gene match: 11. Germline CDR1 reads LNHDA; CDR2 reads SQIVND (reference sequence). This CDR3 is built from 17 residues. PCR employed 60 Vbeta and 13 Jbeta primers. Assay used: immunoSEQ multiplex PCR; TCRdb lists only in-frame clones, some missing. In the table there are about 170,000 clones, approximately 81% of which are singletons. This receptor was taken from a young woman in good health and CMV-seronegative. The specimen was PBMCs. V gene TRBV19 combines with J gene TRBJ2-3; 9 nucleotides agree with TRBD2. The CDR3 protein is CASTPGITSGSTDTQYF. DNA for the CDR3: TGTGCCAGTACCCCAGGGATTACTAGCGGGAGCACAGATACGCAGTATTTT.